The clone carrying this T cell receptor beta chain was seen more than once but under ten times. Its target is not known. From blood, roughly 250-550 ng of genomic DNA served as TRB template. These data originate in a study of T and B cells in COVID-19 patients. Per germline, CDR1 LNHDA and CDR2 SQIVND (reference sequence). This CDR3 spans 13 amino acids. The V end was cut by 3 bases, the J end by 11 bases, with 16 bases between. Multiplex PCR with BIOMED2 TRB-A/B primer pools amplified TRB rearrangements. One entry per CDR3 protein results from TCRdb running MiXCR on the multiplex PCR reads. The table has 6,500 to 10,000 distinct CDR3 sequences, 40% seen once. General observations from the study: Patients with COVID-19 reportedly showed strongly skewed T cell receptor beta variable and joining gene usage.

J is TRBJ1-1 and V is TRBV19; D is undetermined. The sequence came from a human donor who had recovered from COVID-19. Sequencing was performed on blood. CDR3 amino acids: CASSIGRAQRAFF. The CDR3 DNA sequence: TGTGCCAGTAGTATTGGGAGGGCCCAGCGGGCTTTCTTT.